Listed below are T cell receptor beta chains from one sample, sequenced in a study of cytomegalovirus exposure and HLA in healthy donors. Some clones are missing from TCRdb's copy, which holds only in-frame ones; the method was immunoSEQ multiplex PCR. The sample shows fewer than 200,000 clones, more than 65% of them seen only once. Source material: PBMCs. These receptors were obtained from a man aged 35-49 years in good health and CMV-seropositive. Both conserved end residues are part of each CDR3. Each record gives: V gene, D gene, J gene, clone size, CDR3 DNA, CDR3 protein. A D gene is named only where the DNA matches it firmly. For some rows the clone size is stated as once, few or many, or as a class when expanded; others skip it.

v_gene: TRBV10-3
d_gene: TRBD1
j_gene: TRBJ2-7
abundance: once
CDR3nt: TGTGCCATTATGACCGGGACAGATGGCGAGCAGTACTTC
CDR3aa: CAIMTGTDGEQYF

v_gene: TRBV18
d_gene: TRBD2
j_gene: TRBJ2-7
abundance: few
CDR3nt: TGTGCCAGCTCACCCCCCGGGACTAGCGGGACCTACGAGCAGTACTTC
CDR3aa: CASSPPGTSGTYEQYF

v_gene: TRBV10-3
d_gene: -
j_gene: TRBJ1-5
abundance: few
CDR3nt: TGTGCCATCAGTGAGCAGGGGCCCAATCAGCCCCAGCATTTT
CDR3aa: CAISEQGPNQPQHF

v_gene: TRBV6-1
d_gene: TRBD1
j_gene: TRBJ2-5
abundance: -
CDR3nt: TGTGCCAGCAGCGTACCGGGACAGGGGCAAGAGACCCAGTACTTC
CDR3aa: CASSVPGQGQETQYF

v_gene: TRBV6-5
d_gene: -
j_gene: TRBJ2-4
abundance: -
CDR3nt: TGTGCCAGCAGTTCTAGAGACCTAGCCAAAAACATTCAGTACTTC
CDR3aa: CASSSRDLAKNIQYF

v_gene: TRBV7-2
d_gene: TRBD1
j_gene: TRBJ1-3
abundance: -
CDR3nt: TGTGCCAGCAGTCAGTGGACAGGCACTGGAAACACCATATATTTT
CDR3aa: CASSQWTGTGNTIYF

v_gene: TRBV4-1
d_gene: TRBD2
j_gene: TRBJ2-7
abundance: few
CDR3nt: TGCGCCAGCAGCCAAGAGGTGGCGGGGGACGCTTACGAGCAGTACTTC
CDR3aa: CASSQEVAGDAYEQYF

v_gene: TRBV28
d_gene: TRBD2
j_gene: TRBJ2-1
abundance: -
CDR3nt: TGTGCCAGCAGTCGTGGGGCGGGAGTCCACAATGAGCAGTTCTTC
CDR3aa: CASSRGAGVHNEQFF

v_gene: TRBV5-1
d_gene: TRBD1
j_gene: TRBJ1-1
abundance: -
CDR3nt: TGCGCCAGCAGCCCAGGACAGGGCGGAAACACTGAAGCTTTCTTT
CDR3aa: CASSPGQGGNTEAFF

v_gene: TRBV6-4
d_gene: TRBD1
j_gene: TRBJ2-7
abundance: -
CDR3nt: TGTGCCAGCAGTGACCCCAGGGGGCCCTACGAGCAGTACTTC
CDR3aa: CASSDPRGPYEQYF

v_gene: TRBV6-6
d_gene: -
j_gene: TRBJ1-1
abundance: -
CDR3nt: TGTGCCAGCAGTTACAGAGGGTCTGGCGCTGAAGCTTTCTTT
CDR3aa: CASSYRGSGAEAFF

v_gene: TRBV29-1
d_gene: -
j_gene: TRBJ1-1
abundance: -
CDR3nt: TGCAGCGTTGATGGGTTGACTCGTGGGACTGAAGCTTTCTTT
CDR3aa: CSVDGLTRGTEAFF

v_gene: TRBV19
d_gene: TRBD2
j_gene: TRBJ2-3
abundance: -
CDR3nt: TGTGCCAGTAGCCTACTAGCGGGAGAGGGTTTAGATACGCAGTATTTT
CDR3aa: CASSLLAGEGLDTQYF

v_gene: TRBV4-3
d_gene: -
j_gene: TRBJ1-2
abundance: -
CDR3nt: TGCGCCAGCAGCCAAGCACAGGGAAGGAATGGCTACACCTTC
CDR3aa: CASSQAQGRNGYTF

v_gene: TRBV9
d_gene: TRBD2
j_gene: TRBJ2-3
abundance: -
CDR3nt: TGTGCCAGCAGCGTAGGGACTAGCGGGAGCTCAGATACGCAGTATTTT
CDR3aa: CASSVGTSGSSDTQYF

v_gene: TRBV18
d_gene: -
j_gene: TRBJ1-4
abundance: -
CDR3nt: TGTGCCAGCTCACGCCCGGGACAAAGTAATGAAAAACTGTTTTTT
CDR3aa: CASSRPGQSNEKLFF

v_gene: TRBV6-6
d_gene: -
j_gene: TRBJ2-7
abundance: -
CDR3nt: TGTGCCAGCAGTTACGGTCTCTACTCCTACGAGCAGTACTTC
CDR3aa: CASSYGLYSYEQYF

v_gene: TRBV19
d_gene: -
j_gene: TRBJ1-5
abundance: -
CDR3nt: TGTGCCAGTAGTATTCAGAGGGATCAGCCCCAGCATTTT
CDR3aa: CASSIQRDQPQHF

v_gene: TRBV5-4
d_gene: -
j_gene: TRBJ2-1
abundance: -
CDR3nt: TGTGCCAGCAGCGCGACAGGTGTGAATGAGCAGTTCTTC
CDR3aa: CASSATGVNEQFF

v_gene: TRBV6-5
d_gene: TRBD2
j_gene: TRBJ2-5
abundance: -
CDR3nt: TGTGCCAGCAGTTACCCGACTAGCGGGGGGGGAGAGACCCAGTACTTC
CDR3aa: CASSYPTSGGGETQYF

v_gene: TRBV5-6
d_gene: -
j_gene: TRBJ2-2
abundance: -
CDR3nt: TGTGCCAGCAGCCGGGCTGGGGGGGCCGTTAGTCGGGAGCTGTTTTTT
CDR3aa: CASSRAGGAVSRELFF

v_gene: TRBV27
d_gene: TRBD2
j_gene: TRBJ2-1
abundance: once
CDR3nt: TGTGCCAGCAGTCCCCTCGTAAAGCGGGAGTCCACCCCAGTATCCTACAATGAGCAGTTCTTC
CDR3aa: CASSPLVKRESTPVSYNEQFF

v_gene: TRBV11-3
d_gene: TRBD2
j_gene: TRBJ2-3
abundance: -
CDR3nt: TGTGCCAGCAGCTTAGGGCTAGCGGGGACGCCAGATACGCAGTATTTT
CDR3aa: CASSLGLAGTPDTQYF

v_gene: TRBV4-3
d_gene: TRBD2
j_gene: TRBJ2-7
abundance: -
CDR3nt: TGCGCCAGCAGCCAAGAGTACCCGGGACTAGCGGGAATCTACGAGCAGTACTTC
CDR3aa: CASSQEYPGLAGIYEQYF

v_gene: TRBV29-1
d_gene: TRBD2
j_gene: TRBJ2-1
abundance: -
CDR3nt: TGCAGCGTTGAATTTAGCGGGAGATTTAATGAGCAGTTCTTC
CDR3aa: CSVEFSGRFNEQFF

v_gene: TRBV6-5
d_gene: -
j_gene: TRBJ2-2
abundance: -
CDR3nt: TGTGCCAGCAGTTACGGGCCGAACACCGGGGAGCTGTTTTTT
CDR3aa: CASSYGPNTGELFF

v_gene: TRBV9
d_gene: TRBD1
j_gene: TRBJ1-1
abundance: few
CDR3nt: TGTGCCAGCAGCGTGGGACAGGGAACCGACACTGAAGCTTTCTTT
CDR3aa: CASSVGQGTDTEAFF

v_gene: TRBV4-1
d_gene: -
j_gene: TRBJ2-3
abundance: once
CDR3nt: TGCGCCAGCAGCCCCAGTGGGCACCCTAACCTTCCGCAGTATTTT
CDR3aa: CASSPSGHPNLPQYF